The present T cell receptor (beta chain) was sequenced within a study of tumor and adjacent non-tumor tissue in lung cancer. The library came from three nested PCR rounds adapted from ARM-PCR protocols. TCRdb ran MiXCR on the multiplex PCR reads and lists one entry per CDR3 protein. The table has 90,000 to 120,000 distinct CDR3 sequences, 50% to 70% seen once. The CDR3 extends over 15 amino acids. Germline V gene data show CDR1 as ENHRY and CDR2 as SYGVKD. A few counts support this clonotype. A much more abundant neighbour one base away suggests this may be a read error. This sample's RNA came from whole unsorted tissue. Distant lung tissue was collected more than 3 cm away from the tumor edge.

The TCR comes from a young man with non-small cell lung cancer. The chain uses TRBV10-3 and TRBJ2-5; weak D call: TRBD2 (6 bases). The sequenced material came from distant non-tumor lung tissue. CDR3 DNA: TGTGCCATCATTGAGGGGCGGGACCACCAAGAGACCCAGTACTTC. Translation: CAIIEGRDHQETQYF.